This T cell receptor (beta chain) was obtained from a study of blood T cell repertoires in COVID-19. Study at large: Researchers got acute and convalescent COVID-19 samples from the United States, Italy and Spain. Sources were T cells, B-cell-depleted T cells, or PBMCs; the material itself was cDNA or gDNA.

V was pared by 5 bases and J by 8 bases, with 12 bases between. CDR1 is MNHNY, CDR2 SVGAGI, per germline (reference sequence). This CDR3 is 12 amino acids long. Original analysis: Reference gene primer amplification in the assay estimated nucleated cell counts. The repertoire was sequenced with immunoSEQ multiplex PCR; TCRdb's copy has only in-frame clones and lacks some. V and J calls and clone size are those listed in that table; D and trimming were worked out from the DNA. The sample lists 150,000 to 200,000 clones, roughly 89% occurring once. The TCR was taken from a man younger than 35 with active or convalescent COVID-19. Sequences were obtained from peripheral blood. This sequence joins TRBV6-6 and TRBJ1-2, with D perhaps matching TRBD1 (6 bases). The CDR3 region is CASSPGDRGYTF. Here the CDR3 DNA reads TGTGCCAGCAGTCCAGGGGATCGGGGCTACACCTTC.